This T cell receptor beta chain was sequenced in a study of T-cell memory formation after mild COVID-19. Study details: In these data, TCR clusters were largely donor specific. Regarding the study as a whole: Contracting CD4+ clones were located mainly in CM and EM, and CD8+ clones in EMRA. Cross-reactive memory apparently joined, as some responding clones appeared in pre-infection memory.

Germline loops: CDR1 GTSNPN, CDR2 SVGIG (reference sequence). The CDR3 totals 13 residues. V was clipped by 0 bases and J by 0 bases, with 5 bases between them. TCRdb reprocessed the 5' RACE reads with MiXCR, giving one entry per CDR3 protein. Of roughly 480,000 distinct CDR3 sequences in the sample, roughly 25% are singletons; the top ten hold under 15%. This clonotype was counted only a few times. Its target is unknown. The TCR comes from an adult woman who had mild COVID-19 (a few samples of this study predate the infection). Cell type and time point are not known. V is TRBV30 and J is TRBJ1-1; D gene ambiguous. What was sequenced was PBMCs or a T cell subset sorted from them (not recorded which). The CDR3 here is CAWSVALNTEAFF. The CDR3 nucleotides read TGTGCCTGGAGTGTTGCCCTGAACACTGAAGCTTTCTTT.